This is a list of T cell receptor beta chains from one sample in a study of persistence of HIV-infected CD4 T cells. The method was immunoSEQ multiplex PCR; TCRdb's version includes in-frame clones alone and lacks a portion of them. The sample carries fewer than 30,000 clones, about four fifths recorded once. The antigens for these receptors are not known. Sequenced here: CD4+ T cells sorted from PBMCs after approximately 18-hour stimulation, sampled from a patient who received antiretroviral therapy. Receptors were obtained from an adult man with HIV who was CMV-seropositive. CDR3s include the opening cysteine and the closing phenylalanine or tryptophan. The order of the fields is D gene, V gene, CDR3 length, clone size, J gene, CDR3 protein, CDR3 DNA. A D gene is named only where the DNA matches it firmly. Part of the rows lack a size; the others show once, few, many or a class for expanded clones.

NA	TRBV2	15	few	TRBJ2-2	CASRSSSRNTGELFF	TGTGCCAGCAGATCCTCCTCCCGAAACACCGGGGAGCTGTTTTTT
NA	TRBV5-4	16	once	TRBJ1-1	CASSFGTVVLNTEAFF	TGTGCCAGCAGCTTTGGGACCGTCGTGTTAAACACTGAAGCTTTCTTT
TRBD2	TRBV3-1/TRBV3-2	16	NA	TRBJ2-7	CASSPRLAGGSYEQYF	TGTGCCAGCAGCCCCCGACTAGCGGGGGGTTCCTACGAGCAGTACTTC
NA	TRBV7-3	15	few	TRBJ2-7	CASSLGASLTHEQYF	TGTGCCAGCAGCTTAGGGGCCTCTTTAACCCACGAGCAGTACTTC
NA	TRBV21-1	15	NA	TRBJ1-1	CASTRRKESNTEAFF	TGTGCCAGCACCCGGAGGAAGGAATCGAACACTGAAGCTTTCTTT
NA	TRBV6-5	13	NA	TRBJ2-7	CASSYPSADRHYF	TGTGCCAGCAGTTACCCTAGCGCAGACCGACATTACTTC
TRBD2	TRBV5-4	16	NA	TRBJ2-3	CASSLRAGPGTDTQYF	TGTGCCAGCAGCTTAAGAGCGGGACCCGGCACAGATACGCAGTATTTT
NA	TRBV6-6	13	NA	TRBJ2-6	CASTEPGANVLTF	TGTGCCAGCACAGAGCCTGGGGCCAACGTCCTGACTTTC
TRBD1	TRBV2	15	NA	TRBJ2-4	CASSGDRVLKNIQYF	TGTGCCAGCAGTGGGGACAGGGTATTAAAAAACATTCAGTACTTC
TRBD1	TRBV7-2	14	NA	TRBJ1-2	CASSFQGAAYGYTF	TGTGCCAGCAGCTTCCAGGGGGCGGCCTATGGCTACACCTTC
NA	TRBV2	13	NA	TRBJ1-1	CASSPGQNTEAFF	TGTGCCAGCAGTCCGGGACAGAACACTGAAGCTTTCTTT
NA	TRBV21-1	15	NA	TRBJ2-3	CASSVQQGGTDTQYF	TGTGCCAGCAGCGTACAACAGGGAGGCACAGATACGCAGTATTTT
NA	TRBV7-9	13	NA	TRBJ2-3	CASSLGLTDTQYF	TGTGCCAGCAGCTTAGGTCTGACAGATACGCAGTATTTT
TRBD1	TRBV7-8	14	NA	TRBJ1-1	CASSSRTGGFEAFF	TGTGCCAGCAGCTCCAGGACAGGGGGTTTTGAAGCTTTCTTT
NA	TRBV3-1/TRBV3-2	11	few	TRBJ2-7	CASSETYEQYF	TGTGCCAGCAGCGAAACCTACGAGCAGTACTTC
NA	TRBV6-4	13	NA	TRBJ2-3	CASSDSQRTTQYF	TGTGCCAGCAGTGACAGTCAACGGACGACGCAGTATTTT
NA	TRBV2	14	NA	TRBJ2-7	CASSGQGGGYEQYF	TGTGCCAGCAGTGGACAGGGCGGGGGCTACGAGCAGTACTTC
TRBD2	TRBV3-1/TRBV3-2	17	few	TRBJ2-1	CASSPTSGGWSYNEQFF	TGTGCCAGCAGCCCGACTAGCGGGGGGTGGTCCTACAATGAGCAGTTCTTC
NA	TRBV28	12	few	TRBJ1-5	CATHELDQPQHF	TGTGCCACCCACGAGCTGGATCAGCCCCAGCATTTT
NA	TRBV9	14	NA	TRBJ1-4	CASSVVATAEKLFF	TGTGCCAGCAGCGTAGTAGCGACAGCTGAAAAACTGTTTTTT
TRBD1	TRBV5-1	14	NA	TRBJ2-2	CASTRGSNTGELFF	TGCGCCAGCACCAGGGGGTCGAACACCGGGGAGCTGTTTTTT
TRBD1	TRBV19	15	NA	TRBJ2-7	CASSIAGTGSYEQYF	TGTGCCAGTAGTATCGCCGGGACAGGGTCCTACGAGCAGTACTTC
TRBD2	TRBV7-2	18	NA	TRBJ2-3	CASSLVGLAGGNTDTQYF	TGTGCCAGCAGCTTAGTTGGGCTAGCGGGGGGGAACACAGATACGCAGTATTTT
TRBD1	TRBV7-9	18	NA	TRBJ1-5	CASSFTGTGAYSNQPQHF	TGTGCCAGCAGCTTTACCGGGACAGGGGCTTATAGCAATCAGCCCCAGCATTTT
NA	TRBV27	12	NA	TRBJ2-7	CASSAYRNEQYF	TGTGCCAGCAGTGCCTATCGCAACGAGCAGTACTTC
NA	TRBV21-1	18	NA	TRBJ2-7	CASSKANPRLAGKYEQYF	TGTGCCAGCAGCAAAGCCAACCCGCGACTAGCGGGGAAGTACGAGCAGTACTTC
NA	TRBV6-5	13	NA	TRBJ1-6	CASNWTPNSPLHF	TGTGCCAGCAATTGGACGCCAAATTCACCCCTCCACTTT
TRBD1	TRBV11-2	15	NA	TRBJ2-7	CASSLIRTGQREQYF	TGTGCCAGCAGCCTCATCCGGACAGGTCAGAGGGAGCAGTACTTC
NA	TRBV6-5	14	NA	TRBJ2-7	CASRSRGAISEQYF	TGTGCCAGCAGATCTCGGGGGGCGATATCCGAGCAGTACTTC
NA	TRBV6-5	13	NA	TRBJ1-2	CASCRVDTGGYTF	TGTGCCAGCTGTAGAGTAGATACGGGTGGCTACACCTTC
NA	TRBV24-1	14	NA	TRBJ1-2	CATSAADLNYGYTF	TGTGCCACCAGTGCGGCAGACTTAAACTATGGCTACACCTTC
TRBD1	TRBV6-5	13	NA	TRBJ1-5	CASSTGVDQPQHF	TGTGCCAGCAGCACAGGGGTAGATCAGCCCCAGCATTTT
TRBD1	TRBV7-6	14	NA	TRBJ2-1	CASCPGQVGNEQFF	TGTGCCAGCTGTCCCGGACAGGTTGGCAATGAGCAGTTCTTC
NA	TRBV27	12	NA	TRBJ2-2	CASTRVTGELFF	TGTGCCAGCACCCGCGTCACCGGGGAGCTGTTTTTT
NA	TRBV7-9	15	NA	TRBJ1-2	CASSLHSGHSSGYTF	TGTGCCAGCAGCCTACATTCCGGACATTCCTCCGGCTACACCTTC
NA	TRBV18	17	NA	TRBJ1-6	CASSPDRPSSYNSPLHF	TGTGCCAGCTCACCAGACAGGCCCAGCTCCTATAATTCACCCCTCCACTTT
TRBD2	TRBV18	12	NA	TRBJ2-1	CASSERGGEQFF	TGTGCCAGCTCAGAGCGGGGCGGTGAGCAGTTCTTC
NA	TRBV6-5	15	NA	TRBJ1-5	CASNGGASSNQPQHF	TGTGCCAGCAACGGGGGGGCGAGTAGCAATCAGCCCCAGCATTTT
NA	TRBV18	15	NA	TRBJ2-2	CASSPAGYNTGELFF	TGTGCCAGCTCACCGGCAGGTTATAACACCGGGGAGCTGTTTTTT
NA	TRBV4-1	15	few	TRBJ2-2	CASSPGTPNTGELFF	TGCGCCAGCAGCCCGGGGACACCGAACACCGGGGAGCTGTTTTTT
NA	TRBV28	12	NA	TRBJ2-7	CASRGPTYEQYF	TGTGCCAGCAGGGGGCCTACCTACGAGCAGTACTTC
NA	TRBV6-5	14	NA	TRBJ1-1	CASSYGAARDEAFF	TGTGCCAGCAGTTACGGAGCGGCAAGGGATGAAGCTTTCTTT
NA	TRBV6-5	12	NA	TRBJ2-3	CASVGATDTQYF	TGTGCCAGTGTGGGGGCGACAGATACGCAGTATTTT
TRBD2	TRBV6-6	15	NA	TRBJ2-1	CASSRSSGGRNEQFF	TGTGCCAGCAGTAGATCTAGCGGGGGCAGGAATGAGCAGTTCTTC
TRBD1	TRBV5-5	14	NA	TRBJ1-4	CASSLLTGAEKLFF	TGTGCCAGCAGCCTATTGACAGGGGCCGAAAAACTGTTTTTT
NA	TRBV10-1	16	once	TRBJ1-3	CASTRTDNHSGNTIYF	TGCGCCAGCACCAGGACAGACAATCACTCTGGAAACACCATATATTTT
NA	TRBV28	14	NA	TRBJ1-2	CASSFLTGLYGYTF	TGTGCCAGCAGTTTTTTGACAGGACTCTATGGCTACACCTTC
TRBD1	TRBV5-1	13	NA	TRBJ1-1	CASSKGAYTEAFF	TGCGCCAGCAGCAAGGGGGCCTACACTGAAGCTTTCTTT
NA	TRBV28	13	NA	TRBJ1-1	CASSPGTKIEAFF	TGTGCCAGCAGTCCCGGGACAAAAATAGAAGCTTTCTTT
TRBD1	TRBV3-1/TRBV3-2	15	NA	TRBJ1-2	CASSLRTGVNYGYTF	TGTGCCAGCAGCCTGAGGACAGGGGTAAACTATGGCTACACCTTC